A selection of T cell receptor beta chains follows, all from one sample in a study of cytomegalovirus exposure and HLA in healthy donors. The table came from immunoSEQ multiplex PCR; TCRdb's copy has only in-frame clones and leaves some out. The profile shows roughly 100,000 clones, approximately 68% of them singletons. Sequencing was performed on PBMCs. These receptor sequences come from a woman between 45 and 60 years old in good health and CMV-seropositive. Each CDR3 is given with its conserved first and last residue. A D gene is named only where the DNA matches it firmly. A row's size may be missing; if present it is once, few, many or a size class.

abundance	v_gene	d_gene	j_gene	CDR3aa	CDR3nt
.	TRBV2	.	TRBJ2-3	CASSITSDTQYF	TGTGCCAGCAGTATAACTAGCGATACGCAGTATTTT
.	TRBV9	TRBD1	TRBJ2-7	CASSVEDRGYFAYEQYF	TGTGCCAGCAGCGTAGAGGACAGGGGGTATTTTGCCTACGAGCAGTACTTC
.	TRBV5-1	.	TRBJ1-2	CASSSLQNYGYTF	TGCGCCAGCAGCTCCTTACAGAACTATGGCTACACCTTC
.	TRBV6-4	.	TRBJ1-5	CASSGEGYSNQPQHF	TGTGCCAGCAGTGGGGAGGGGTATAGCAATCAGCCCCAGCATTTT
many	TRBV10-3	.	TRBJ1-1	CAISEGGTITEAFF	TGTGCCATCAGTGAGGGAGGAACCATCACTGAAGCTTTCTTT
.	TRBV28	.	TRBJ2-2	CASSLMGPAGELFF	TGTGCCAGCAGTTTGATGGGGCCGGCCGGGGAGCTGTTTTTT
.	TRBV25-1	TRBD1	TRBJ2-5	CERTGKGETQYF	TGTGAACGGACAGGGAAGGGGGAGACCCAGTACTTC
.	TRBV7-9	.	TRBJ2-7	CASSFDSSYEQYF	TGTGCCAGCAGCTTTGACAGCTCCTACGAGCAGTACTTC
.	TRBV6-5	TRBD1	TRBJ1-6	CASSYSGTGNSPLHF	TGTGCCAGCAGTTACTCGGGGACAGGGAATTCACCCCTCCACTTT
few	TRBV2	.	TRBJ2-1	CASSVGGSGINEQFF	TGTGCCAGCAGTGTTGGTGGTAGCGGAATAAATGAGCAGTTCTTC
.	TRBV6-6	.	TRBJ2-1	CASSNRDSTYNEQFF	TGTGCCAGCAGTAACCGGGACTCTACCTACAATGAGCAGTTCTTC
few	TRBV10-2	.	TRBJ1-1	CATRGGVNTEAFF	TGCGCCACCCGGGGAGGGGTGAACACTGAAGCTTTCTTT
.	TRBV9	TRBD2	TRBJ2-7	CASSERPGTSGSYEQYF	TGTGCCAGCAGCGAGAGACCGGGGACTAGCGGCTCCTACGAGCAGTACTTC
medium-sized	TRBV30	.	TRBJ1-1	CAWGSGETEAFF	TGTGCCTGGGGTTCGGGTGAGACTGAAGCTTTCTTT
.	TRBV7-9	.	TRBJ1-6	CASSLVPESPLHF	TGTGCCAGCAGCTTAGTTCCGGAGTCACCCCTCCACTTT
.	TRBV29-1	.	TRBJ1-1	CSVPIGGTEAFF	TGCAGCGTTCCAATTGGAGGCACTGAAGCTTTCTTT
once	TRBV29-1	TRBD1	TRBJ1-2	CSAEWGQGSYTF	TGCAGCGCCGAATGGGGACAGGGGAGCTACACCTTC
.	TRBV6-6	TRBD1	TRBJ2-1	CASNDGQGFFNEQFF	TGTGCCAGCAACGACGGACAGGGGTTTTTCAATGAGCAGTTCTTC
once	TRBV11-1	TRBD1	TRBJ1-5	CASSLRTGSIRPQHF	TGTGCCAGCAGCTTAAGGACAGGAAGCATACGGCCCCAGCATTTT
.	TRBV14	.	TRBJ1-2	CASSQAWSDYGYTF	TGTGCCAGCAGCCAAGCGTGGTCAGACTATGGCTACACCTTC
.	TRBV29-1	.	TRBJ2-7	CSVEVHGGPYEQYF	TGCAGCGTTGAAGTCCACGGGGGACCCTACGAGCAGTACTTC
once	TRBV5-1	TRBD2	TRBJ2-3	CASSLGSRGDTDTQYF	TGCGCCAGCAGCTTGGGGTCGCGGGGGGACACAGATACGCAGTATTTT
.	TRBV19	.	TRBJ2-6	CASSMLQAAGANVLTF	TGTGCCAGTAGTATGTTGCAGGCCGCTGGGGCCAACGTCCTGACTTTC
.	TRBV27	.	TRBJ2-3	CASSFNGDLPLSTDTQYF	TGTGCCAGCAGTTTTAATGGGGACTTACCCCTTAGCACAGATACGCAGTATTTT
.	TRBV4-1	TRBD2	TRBJ2-2	CASSQDWLAGGPVGELFF	TGCGCCAGCAGCCAAGACTGGCTAGCGGGGGGGCCTGTCGGGGAGCTGTTTTTT
.	TRBV6-5	TRBD1	TRBJ1-4	CASSYTSGGEEEKLFF	TGTGCCAGCAGTTACACATCAGGGGGTGAGGAGGAAAAACTGTTTTTT
.	TRBV2	.	TRBJ1-2	CASSSSGDYGYTF	TGTGCCAGCAGTTCGTCGGGGGACTATGGCTACACCTTC
.	TRBV7-8	TRBD1	TRBJ1-5	CASSSGQGGNQPQHF	TGTGCCAGCAGCTCGGGACAGGGGGGCAATCAGCCCCAGCATTTT
.	TRBV19	TRBD2	TRBJ2-5	CASSMTRGAWETQYF	TGTGCCAGTAGTATGACGCGGGGGGCCTGGGAGACCCAGTACTTC
few	TRBV27	.	TRBJ1-2	CASSTAGLNYGYTF	TGTGCCAGCAGTACGGCAGGGCTAAACTATGGCTACACCTTC
few	TRBV11-2	TRBD1	TRBJ2-7	CASSSPLGTGYEQYF	TGTGCCAGCAGCTCCCCCCTAGGGACAGGCTACGAGCAGTACTTC
.	TRBV5-1	TRBD1	TRBJ2-5	CASSTGTGGTETQYF	TGCGCCAGCAGCACCGGGACAGGGGGGACGGAGACCCAGTACTTC
.	TRBV28	.	TRBJ1-1	CASSLRAQGNTEAFF	TGTGCCAGCAGTTTAAGGGCTCAGGGGAACACTGAAGCTTTCTTT
.	TRBV5-1	.	TRBJ1-2	CASSLEGEGGYTF	TGCGCCAGCAGCTTGGAAGGGGAGGGCGGCTACACCTTC
few	TRBV13	TRBD1	TRBJ2-7	CASSSLGQGAYEQYF	TGTGCCAGCAGCTCCCTGGGACAGGGTGCCTACGAGCAGTACTTC
few	TRBV7-9	.	TRBJ2-7	CASSLEASSRPYEQYF	TGTGCCAGCAGCTTAGAAGCTTCGTCGCGGCCCTACGAGCAGTACTTC
.	TRBV28	TRBD1	TRBJ1-2	CACTTPGTGYGYTF	TGTGCCTGCACAACCCCCGGGACAGGGTATGGCTACACCTTC
.	TRBV9	TRBD2	TRBJ2-2	CASSPLPGGTNTGELFF	TGTGCCAGCAGCCCCCTCCCCGGGGGGACCAACACCGGGGAGCTGTTTTTT
.	TRBV10-3	.	TRBJ2-3	CAISEADSSDTQYF	TGTGCCATCAGTGAGGCGGACAGTTCAGATACGCAGTATTTT
.	TRBV5-4	.	TRBJ2-5	CASSPKGGVQETQYF	TGTGCCAGCAGCCCTAAAGGAGGGGTACAAGAGACCCAGTACTTC
few	TRBV7-9	TRBD1	TRBJ1-1	CASSPGGYTEAFF	TGTGCCAGCAGCCCAGGGGGGTACACTGAAGCTTTCTTT